These T cell receptor beta chains were read from a single sample in a study of shared clonotypes between healthy human individuals. The method was immunoSEQ multiplex PCR; TCRdb's version includes in-frame clones alone and lacks a portion of them. Altogether some 1.4 million clones are present, over 95% being singletons, with the ten largest covering 1.2%. Sequencing was performed on naive CD4+ T cells sorted from blood. The receptors originated from a man aged 25-40 years in good health. CDR3s include the opening cysteine and the closing phenylalanine or tryptophan. The D gene is left open where the match is weak. Not every row has a clone size; where given, it reads once, few, many or a size class.

d_call	j_call	clone_size	v_call	cdr3_aa	cdr3_nt
NA	TRBJ1-2	NA	TRBV25-1	CASSEFPYGYTF	TGTGCCAGCAGTGAATTTCCCTATGGCTACACCTTC
NA	TRBJ2-5	NA	TRBV7-9	CASSFQGVLKTETQYF	TGTGCCAGCAGCTTTCAAGGGGTCCTCAAGACAGAGACCCAGTACTTC
NA	TRBJ1-5	NA	TRBV27	CASSPGGTANQPQHF	TGTGCCAGCAGTCCGGGCGGAACAGCCAATCAGCCCCAGCATTTT
NA	TRBJ2-1	NA	TRBV10-3	CAISETPGHAQFF	TGTGCCATCAGTGAGACCCCGGGCCATGCCCAGTTCTTC
NA	TRBJ2-1	NA	TRBV5-1	CASRQFPQGTSSYNEQFF	TGCGCCAGCAGACAGTTCCCACAGGGCACGAGCTCCTACAATGAGCAGTTCTTC
NA	TRBJ2-1	NA	TRBV7-5	CVRSLGGEDDYNEQFF	TGTGTCAGAAGCTTAGGTGGGGAGGATGACTACAATGAGCAGTTCTTC
NA	TRBJ2-5	NA	TRBV2	CASSPFKTQYF	TGTGCCAGCAGTCCCTTTAAGACCCAGTACTTC
NA	TRBJ1-2	NA	TRBV6-6	CWNGGGASSNYGYTF	TGCTGGAACGGAGGGGGGGCTTCATCCAACTATGGCTACACCTTC
TRBD2	TRBJ2-7	NA	TRBV6-1	CASSPGLALRAQYF	TGTGCCAGCAGCCCGGGACTAGCGCTTCGGGCGCAGTACTTC
NA	TRBJ1-1	NA	TRBV5-6	CASSLEGARTEAFF	TGTGCCAGCAGCTTGGAAGGGGCGAGGACTGAAGCTTTCTTT
TRBD1	TRBJ2-4	NA	TRBV18	CASSPPGTVSPLAKNIQYF	TGTGCCAGCTCACCTCCCGGGACAGTATCCCCGTTGGCCAAAAACATTCAGTACTTC
NA	TRBJ1-4	once	TRBV4-3	CASSQDPGSTNEKLFF	TGCGCCAGCAGCCAAGACCCAGGGAGCACTAATGAAAAACTGTTTTTT